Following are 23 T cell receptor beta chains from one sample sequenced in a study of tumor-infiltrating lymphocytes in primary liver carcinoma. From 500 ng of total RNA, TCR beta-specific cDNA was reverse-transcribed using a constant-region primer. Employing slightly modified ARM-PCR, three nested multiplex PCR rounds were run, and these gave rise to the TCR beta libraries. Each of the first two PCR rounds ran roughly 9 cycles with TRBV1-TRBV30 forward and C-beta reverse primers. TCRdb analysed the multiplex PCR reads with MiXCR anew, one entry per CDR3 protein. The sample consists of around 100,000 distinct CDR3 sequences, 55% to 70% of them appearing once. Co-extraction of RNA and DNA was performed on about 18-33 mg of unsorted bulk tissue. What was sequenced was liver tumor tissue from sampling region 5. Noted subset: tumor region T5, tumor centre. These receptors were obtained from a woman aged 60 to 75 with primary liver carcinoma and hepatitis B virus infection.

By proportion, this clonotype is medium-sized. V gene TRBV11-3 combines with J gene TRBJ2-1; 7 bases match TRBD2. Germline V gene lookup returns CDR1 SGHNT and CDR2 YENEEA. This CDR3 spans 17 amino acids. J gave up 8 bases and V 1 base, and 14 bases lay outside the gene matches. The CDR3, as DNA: TGTGCCAGCAGCTTAGGGTCCCTAGCGGTGTACTTCGATGAGCAGTTCTTC. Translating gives CASSLGSLAVYFDEQFF.

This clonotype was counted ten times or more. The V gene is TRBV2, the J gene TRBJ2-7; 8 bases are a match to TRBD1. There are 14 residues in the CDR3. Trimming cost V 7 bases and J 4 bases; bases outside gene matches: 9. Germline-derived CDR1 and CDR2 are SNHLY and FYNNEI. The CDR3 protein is CASTADRVRYEQYF. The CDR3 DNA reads TGTGCCAGCACCGCGGACAGGGTACGGTACGAGCAGTACTTC.

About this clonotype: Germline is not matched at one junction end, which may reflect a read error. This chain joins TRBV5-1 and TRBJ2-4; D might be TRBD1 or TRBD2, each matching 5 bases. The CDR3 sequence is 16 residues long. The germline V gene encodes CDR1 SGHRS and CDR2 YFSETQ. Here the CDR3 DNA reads TGCGCTAGCAGCTTTGGGGCAGGGAGCGTCAAAAACATTCAGTACTTC. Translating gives CASSFGAGSVKNIQYF.

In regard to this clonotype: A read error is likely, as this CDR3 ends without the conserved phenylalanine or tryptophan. The CDR3 DNA reads as TGTGCCAGCAGCCTTTTTGGGGCATCGAACACTGAAGCTTTCATT. It yields the protein CASSLFGASNTEAFI. The J gene is TRBJ1-1, the V gene TRBV11-1, with D perhaps TRBD1 (5 bases). The CDR3 covers 15 residues. V shed 5 bases and J shed 1 base, with 14 bases lying between them. Germline V gene data show CDR1 as SGHAT and CDR2 as FQDESV (reference sequence).

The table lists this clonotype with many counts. The CDR3 here is CASSLWPQETQYF. The CDR3 DNA reads TGTGCCAGCAGCTTATGGCCCCAAGAGACCCAGTACTTC. V is TRBV7-9 and J is TRBJ2-5; D remains ambiguous. The germline gives CDR1 SEHNR, CDR2 FQNEAQ (reference sequence). The CDR3 loop spans 13 amino acids. V gave up 2 bases and J gave up 1 base, with 5 bases separating them. The full variable domain, its missing parts supplied by reference TRBV7-9 and TRBJ2-5, is DTGVSQNPRHKITKRGQNVTFRCDPISEHNRLYWYRQTLGQGPEFLTYFQNEAQLEKSRLLSDRFSAERPKGSFSTLEIQRTEQGDSAMYLCASSLWPQETQYFGPGTRLLVL.

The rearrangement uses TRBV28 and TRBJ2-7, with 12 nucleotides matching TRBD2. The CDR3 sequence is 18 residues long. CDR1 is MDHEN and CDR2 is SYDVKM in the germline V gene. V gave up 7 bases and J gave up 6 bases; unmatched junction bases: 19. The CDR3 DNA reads TGTGCCAGCAATTCCTCTAGCGGGAGGGCCTTAGGGGCTGCCGAGCAGTACTTC. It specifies CASNSSSGRALGAAEQYF.

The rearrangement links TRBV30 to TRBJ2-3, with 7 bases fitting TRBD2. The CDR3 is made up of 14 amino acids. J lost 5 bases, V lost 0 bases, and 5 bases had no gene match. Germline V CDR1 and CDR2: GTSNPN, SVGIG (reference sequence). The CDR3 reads CAWSVVASGDTQYF. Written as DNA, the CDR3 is TGTGCCTGGAGTGTGGTGGCTAGCGGAGATACGCAGTATTTT.

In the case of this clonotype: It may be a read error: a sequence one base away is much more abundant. The CDR3 region is CTWSADRETQYF. The CDR3, as DNA: TGTACCTGGAGTGCCGATCGAGAGACCCAGTACTTC. The rearrangement uses TRBV30 and TRBJ2-5, with D unresolved. This CDR3 is 12 amino acids long. CDR1 and CDR2 (germline): GTSNPN, SVGIG (reference sequence).

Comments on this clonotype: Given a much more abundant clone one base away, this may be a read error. The CDR3 reads CANSLAYRTTDTQYF. CDR3 DNA sequence: TGCGCCAACAGCTTGGCTTACAGGACCACAGATACGCAGTATTTT. This rearrangement joins TRBV5-1 to TRBJ2-3; weak D call: TRBD1 (5 bases). The CDR3 sequence is 15 residues long. In germline, CDR1 is SGHRS, CDR2 YFSETQ.

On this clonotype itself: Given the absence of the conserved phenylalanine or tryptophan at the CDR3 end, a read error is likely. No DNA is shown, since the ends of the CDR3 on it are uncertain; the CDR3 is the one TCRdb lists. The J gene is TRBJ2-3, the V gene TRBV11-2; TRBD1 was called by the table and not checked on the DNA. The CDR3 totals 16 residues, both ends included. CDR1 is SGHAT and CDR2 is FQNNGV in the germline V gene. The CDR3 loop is CASGFGSTGPGDTQYS.

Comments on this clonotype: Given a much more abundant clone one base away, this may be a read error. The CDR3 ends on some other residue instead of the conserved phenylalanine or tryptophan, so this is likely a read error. The CDR3 loop reads CASSLFGPLEAFS. The CDR3 DNA is TGTGCCAGCAGCTTATTTGGACCGCTCGAAGCTTTCTCT. The chain carries TRBV7-9 and TRBJ1-1; D unclear. Germline lookup yields CDR1 SEHNR and CDR2 FQNEAQ (reference sequence). The V end was cut by 2 bases, the J end by 8 bases, with 12 bases between. The CDR3 totals 13 residues.

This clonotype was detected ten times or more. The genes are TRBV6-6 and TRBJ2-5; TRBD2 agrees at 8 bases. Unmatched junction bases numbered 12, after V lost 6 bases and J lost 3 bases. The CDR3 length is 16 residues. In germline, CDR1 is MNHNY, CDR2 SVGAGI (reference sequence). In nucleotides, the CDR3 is TGTGCCAGCAGACCCGATCTCGGGGGGGGGAAAGAGACCCAGTACTTC. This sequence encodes CASRPDLGGGKETQYF.

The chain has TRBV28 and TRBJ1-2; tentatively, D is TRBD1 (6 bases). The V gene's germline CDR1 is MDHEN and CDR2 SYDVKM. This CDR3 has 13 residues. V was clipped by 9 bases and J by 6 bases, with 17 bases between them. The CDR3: CASRPTHRDGYTF. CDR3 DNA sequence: TGTGCCAGTCGACCCACCCACAGGGATGGCTACACCTTC.

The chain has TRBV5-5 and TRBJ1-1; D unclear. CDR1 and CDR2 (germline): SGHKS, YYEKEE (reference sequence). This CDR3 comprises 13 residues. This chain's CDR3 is CVSSREFNTEAFF. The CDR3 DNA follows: TGTGTAAGCAGCCGGGAGTTCAACACTGAAGCTTTCTTT.

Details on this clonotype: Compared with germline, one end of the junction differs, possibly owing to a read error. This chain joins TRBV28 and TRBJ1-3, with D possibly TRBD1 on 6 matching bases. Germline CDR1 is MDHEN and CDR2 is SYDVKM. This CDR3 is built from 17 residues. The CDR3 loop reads CASGKPRQANSGNTIYF. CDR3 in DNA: TGCGCCAGCGGTAAACCCAGACAGGCCAACTCTGGAAACACCATATATTTT.

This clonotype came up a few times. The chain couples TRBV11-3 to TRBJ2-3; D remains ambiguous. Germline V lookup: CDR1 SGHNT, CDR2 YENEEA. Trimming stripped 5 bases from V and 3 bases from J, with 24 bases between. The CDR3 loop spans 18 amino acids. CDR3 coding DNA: TGTGCCAGCAGCCGTTGGGTAGCTGGAGAAGATAGGACAGATACGCAGTATTTT. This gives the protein CASSRWVAGEDRTDTQYF.

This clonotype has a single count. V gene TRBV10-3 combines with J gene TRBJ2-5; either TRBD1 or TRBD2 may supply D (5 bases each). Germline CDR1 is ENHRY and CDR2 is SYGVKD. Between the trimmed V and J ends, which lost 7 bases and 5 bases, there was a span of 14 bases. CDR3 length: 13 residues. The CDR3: CAIIPGPGETQYF. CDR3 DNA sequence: TGTGCCATCATTCCGGGACCCGGGGAGACCCAGTACTTC.

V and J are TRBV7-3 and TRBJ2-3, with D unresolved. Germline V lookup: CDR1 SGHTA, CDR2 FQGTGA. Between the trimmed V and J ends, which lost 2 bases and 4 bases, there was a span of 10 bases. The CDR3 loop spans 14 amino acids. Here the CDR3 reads CASSLHRTPDTQYF. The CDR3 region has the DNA TGTGCCAGCAGCTTACATCGGACCCCAGATACGCAGTATTTT.

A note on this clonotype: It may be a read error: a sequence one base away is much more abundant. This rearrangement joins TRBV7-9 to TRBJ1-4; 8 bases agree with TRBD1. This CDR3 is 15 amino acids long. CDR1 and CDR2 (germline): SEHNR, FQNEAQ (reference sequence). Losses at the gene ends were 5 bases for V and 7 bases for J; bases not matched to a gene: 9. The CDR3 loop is CASSGQGAQCEKLFF. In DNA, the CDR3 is TGTGCCAGCAGCGGGCAGGGGGCGCAGTGTGAAAAACTGTTTTTT.

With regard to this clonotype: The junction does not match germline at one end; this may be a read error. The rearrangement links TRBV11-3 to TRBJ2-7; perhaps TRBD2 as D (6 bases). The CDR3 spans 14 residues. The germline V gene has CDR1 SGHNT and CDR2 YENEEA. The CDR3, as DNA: TGTACCAGCAGCTTAAGCGGGCGGGAACACGAACAGTACTTC. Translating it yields CTSSLSGREHEQYF.

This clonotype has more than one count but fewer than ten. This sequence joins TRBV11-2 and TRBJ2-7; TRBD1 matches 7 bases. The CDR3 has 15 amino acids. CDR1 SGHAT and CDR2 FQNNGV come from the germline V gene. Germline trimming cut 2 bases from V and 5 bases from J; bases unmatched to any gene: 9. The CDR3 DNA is TGTGCCAGCAGCTTACGATGTACAGGGGAAAACGAGCAGTACTTC. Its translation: CASSLRCTGENEQYF.

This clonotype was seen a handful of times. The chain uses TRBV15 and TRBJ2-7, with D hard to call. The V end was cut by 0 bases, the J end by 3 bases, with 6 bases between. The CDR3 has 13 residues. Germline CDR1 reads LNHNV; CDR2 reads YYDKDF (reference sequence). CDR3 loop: CATSRDLSYEQYF. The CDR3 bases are TGTGCCACCAGCAGAGATTTAAGCTACGAGCAGTACTTC.

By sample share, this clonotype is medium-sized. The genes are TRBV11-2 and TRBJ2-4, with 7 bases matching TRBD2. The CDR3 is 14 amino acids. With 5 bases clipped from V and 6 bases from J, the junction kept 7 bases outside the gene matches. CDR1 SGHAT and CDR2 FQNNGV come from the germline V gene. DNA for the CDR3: TGTGCCAGCAGCAACCGACTAGCTGGAAACATTCAGTACTTC. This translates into CASSNRLAGNIQYF.